The 28 T cell receptor beta chains below all came from one sample that was sequenced in a study of CD8+CD57+ T cells in acquired aplastic anemia. TCR beta VDJ and CDR3 were profiled, and genomic DNA was the template. TCRdb reprocessed the reads with MiXCR, giving one entry per CDR3 protein. The table records about 120,000 distinct CDR3 sequences, 50% to 70% of them present only once. Previously, flow cytometry had revealed CD8+CD57+ cell expansion in the patients chosen for sequencing. Sequences were obtained from sorted CD4+, CD8+, or CD8+CD57+ T cells (not recorded which) from PBMCs. The receptor source for this set is a human donor with aplastic anemia.

About this clonotype itself: A junction boundary mismatches the germline segment, possibly from a read error. CDR3 sequence reads: CATSDPGQGATDTRYF. DNA of the CDR3: TGTGCCACCAGTGACCCCGGACAGGGGGCCACAGATACGCGGTATTTT. This chain connects TRBV24-1 to TRBJ2-3, with 11 bases that match TRBD1. Germline loops: CDR1 KGHDR, CDR2 SFDVKD. The CDR3 is 16 amino acids.

About this clonotype: Because the CDR3's place on the DNA is in doubt, the DNA is left out and the CDR3 is given as listed by TCRdb. V usage is TRBV2 and J usage is TRBJ2-6. Termini included, the CDR3 measures 15 amino acids. Germline assignment: CDR1 SNHLY and CDR2 FYNNEI. This CDR3 is CASNKQYFGANVLTF.

With regard to this clonotype: Since a much larger clone is just one base distant, this may be a read error. The chain combines TRBV27 with TRBJ2-1; D unresolved. Trimming took off 0 bases at V and 8 bases at J, with 8 bases between the two ends. Per germline, CDR1 MNHEY and CDR2 SMNVEV (reference sequence). CDR3 length: 13 amino acids. The CDR3 reads CASSLSINDEQFF. The CDR3 bases are TGTGCCAGCAGTTTATCGATAAACGATGAGCAGTTCTTC.

The rearrangement joins TRBV19 to TRBJ2-2; D is undetermined. The germline V gene encodes CDR1 LNHDA and CDR2 SQIVND (reference sequence). The CDR3 has 15 amino acids. V lost 5 bases and J lost 0, with 10 bases in between. The CDR3 nucleotides are TGTGCCAGTAGTCTGACCCACACGAACACCGGGGAGCTGTTTTTT. Translating gives CASSLTHTNTGELFF.

V and J are TRBV24-1 and TRBJ2-7; D remains unclear. Between the trimmed V and J ends, which lost 3 bases and 7 bases, there was a span of 9 bases. CDR1 is KGHDR and CDR2 is SFDVKD in the germline V gene. The CDR3 is made up of 12 amino acids. Here the CDR3 reads CATSDPPLEQYF. CDR3 sequence (DNA): TGTGCCACCAGTGATCCTCCCCTTGAGCAGTACTTC.

The CDR3 sequence: CSATASGTYEQYF. The CDR3, as DNA: TGCAGTGCTACAGCTAGCGGGACCTACGAGCAGTACTTC. The chain carries TRBV20-1 and TRBJ2-7; 9 nucleotides line up with TRBD2. CDR1 and CDR2 (germline): DFQATT, SNEGSKA (reference sequence). The V gene end was trimmed by 4 bases and the J gene end by 2 bases; junction bases not matched to a gene: 3. The length of the CDR3 is 13 residues.

This clonotype appeared a single time. The genes are TRBV10-3 and TRBJ1-2; 8 nucleotides align to TRBD1. This CDR3 is 15 amino acids long. Looked up from germline, CDR1 is ENHRY and CDR2 is SYGVKD. V lost 3 bases to trimming and J lost 3 bases; unmatched junction nucleotides: 6. In nucleotides, the CDR3 is TGTGCCATCAGTGAAACAGGGGGTGTGGACTATGGCTACACCTTC. This encodes CAISETGGVDYGYTF.

The rearrangement links TRBV2 to TRBJ2-1; 15 bases align to TRBD2. V dropped 3 bases and J dropped 7; count of bases not matched to a gene: 7. CDR3 size: 17 residues. CDR1 is SNHLY, CDR2 FYNNEI, per germline. The CDR3 DNA reads TGTGCCAGCAGTGAGTGGGGACTAGCGGGAGGTGCGAATGAGCAGTTCTTC. This encodes CASSEWGLAGGANEQFF.

This clonotype is a singleton in its sample. The junction departs from germline at one end; a sequencing error may be responsible. The rearrangement uses TRBV27 and TRBJ2-7; D remains ambiguous. CDR3 length equals 13 residues. Germline CDR1 MNHEY, CDR2 SMNVEV (reference sequence). The CDR3 region has the DNA TGTGCCAGCAGTTTTGGGGTTAACTACGAGCAGCACTTC. Protein sequence: CASSFGVNYEQHF.

The CDR3 reads CASRRDPGQQETQYF. The CDR3 coding sequence is TGCGCCAGCAGAAGGGATCCGGGACAGCAAGAGACCCAGTACTTC. This chain connects TRBV5-1 to TRBJ2-5, with 7 bases that match TRBD1. Germline V gene data show CDR1 as SGHRS and CDR2 as YFSETQ. The CDR3 runs 15 residues. Losses at the gene ends were 5 bases for V and 2 bases for J; bases not matched to a gene: 9.

This clonotype was picked up a small number of times. The rearrangement links TRBV10-3 to TRBJ2-1; the D call may be TRBD1 or TRBD2 (6 bases each). Trimming removed 5 bases from V and 2 bases from J, with 13 bases in between. The germline V gene encodes CDR1 ENHRY and CDR2 SYGVKD. CDR3 length: 15 residues. The CDR3 DNA reads as TGTGCCATCAGTTTCGGGGGCGCGACCTACAATGAGCAGTTCTTC. It yields the protein CAISFGGATYNEQFF.

The chain carries TRBV2 and TRBJ2-2; tentatively, D is TRBD2 (5 bases). The germline V gene encodes CDR1 SNHLY and CDR2 FYNNEI. CDR3 length: 14 residues. Trimming stripped 7 bases from V and 3 bases from J, with 12 bases between. The CDR3 nucleotides read TGTGCCAGCAAGGCCGGGAAGGACACCGGGGAGCTGTTTTTT. Translation gives CASKAGKDTGELFF.

The chain carries TRBV20-1 and TRBJ1-1, with 7 bases identical to TRBD1. The length of the CDR3 is 13 residues. The junction had 1 base not matched to a gene; V was cut back by 3 bases and J by 0 bases. In germline, CDR1 is DFQATT, CDR2 SNEGSKA (reference sequence). The CDR3 region is CSARGQMNTEAFF. As DNA, the CDR3 is TGCAGTGCTAGGGGACAGATGAACACTGAAGCTTTCTTT.

Notes on this clonotype: Relative to the germline gene, one junction end is altered; a read error may explain this. J is TRBJ2-7 and V is TRBV2, with unresolved D. Germline lookup yields CDR1 SNHLY and CDR2 FYNNEI. The CDR3 extends over 10 amino acids. The CDR3: CASLHLQAHF. The CDR3 coding sequence is TGTGCCAGTCTTCACTTGCAGGCGCACTTC.

Many counts were recorded for this clonotype. The chain employs TRBV9 and TRBJ2-7; D uncertain. Germline loops: CDR1 SGDLS, CDR2 YYNGEE. The CDR3 extends over 15 amino acids. Trimming removed 0 bases at V and 0 bases at J, with 10 bases between. In nucleotides, the CDR3 is TGTGCCAGCAGCGTAGGCTTGGCCAACTCCTACGAGCAGTACTTC. Translated: CASSVGLANSYEQYF.

A note on this clonotype: This CDR3 is missing its conserved last phenylalanine or tryptophan, likely due to a read error. V is TRBV19 and J is TRBJ2-3, with 7 nucleotides matching TRBD1. V lost 5 bases to trimming and J lost 4 bases; unmatched junction nucleotides: 6. Germline CDR1 is LNHDA and CDR2 is SQIVND (reference sequence). CDR3 length: 14 residues. The DNA of the CDR3 is TGTGCCAGTAGTTTAAGGCAGGGGGCAGATACGCAGTATCTT. This translates into CASSLRQGADTQYL.

The CDR3 DNA reads as TGTGCCAGCAGTGGCCTGGGACTAGCGGACCTGGCAGAGGAGACCCAGTACTTC. Its translation: CASSGLGLADLAEETQYF. The chain joins TRBV25-1 to TRBJ2-5; 11 nucleotides align to TRBD2. V dropped 4 bases and J dropped 5; count of bases not matched to a gene: 15. This CDR3 has 18 residues. Germline lookup yields CDR1 MGHDK and CDR2 SYGVNS.

This chain's CDR3 is CATSDLGQGRETQYF. The CDR3 DNA sequence: TGTGCCACCAGTGATCTGGGACAGGGGAGGGAGACCCAGTACTTC. The rearrangement links TRBV24-1 to TRBJ2-5; TRBD1 matches at 10 bases. The CDR3 has 15 amino acids. Germline V gene lookup returns CDR1 KGHDR and CDR2 SFDVKD. With V trimmed by 3 bases and J by 5 bases, 5 bases remained unmatched.

CDR3 nucleotide sequence: TGTGCCAGCCAGGGACTAGCGGGGTCCTACGAGCAGTACTTC. This sequence encodes CASQGLAGSYEQYF. V usage is TRBV7-6 and J usage is TRBJ2-7, with 13 bases matching TRBD2. This CDR3 is 14 amino acids long. Germline V gene sequence: CDR1 SGHVS, CDR2 FNYEAQ. J lost 1 base, V lost 8 bases, and 2 bases had no gene match.

CDR3 in amino acids: CSARVGISPLHF. The CDR3 nucleotides read TGCAGTGCTAGGGTGGGGATTTCACCCCTCCACTTT. The chain carries TRBV20-1 and TRBJ1-6, with D unclear. CDR1 and CDR2 (germline): DFQATT, SNEGSKA (reference sequence). V was pared by 3 bases and J by 9 bases, with 9 bases between. This CDR3 is built from 12 residues.

This clonotype has at least ten counts. The chain has TRBV6-2 or TRBV6-3 and TRBJ1-2; 7 nucleotides align to TRBD1. This CDR3 region has 16 residues. Germline V gene sequence: CDR1 MNHEY, CDR2 SVGEGT. With V trimmed by 2 bases and J by 6 bases, 12 bases remained unmatched. The CDR3 region is CASSYAYSGQPDGYTF. Here the CDR3 DNA reads TGTGCCAGCAGTTACGCGTACTCGGGACAGCCCGATGGCTACACCTTC.

The gene calls are TRBV7-9 and TRBJ2-7; tentatively, D is TRBD1 (6 bases). The germline CDR1 and CDR2 sequences are SEHNR and FQNEAQ (reference sequence). The CDR3 is 13 amino acids. The germline V and J ends were trimmed by 5 bases and 0 bases, with 8 bases remaining between them. The DNA for the CDR3 is TGTGCCAGCAGCCGGGACAACTCCTACGAGCAGTACTTC. Its translation is CASSRDNSYEQYF. The variable domain in full, completed from reference TRBV7-9 and TRBJ2-7, reads DTGVSQNPRHKITKRGQNVTFRCDPISEHNRLYWYRQTLGQGPEFLTYFQNEAQLEKSRLLSDRFSAERPKGSFSTLEIQRTEQGDSAMYLCASSRDNSYEQYFGPGTRLTVT.

The gene calls are TRBV11-2 and TRBJ2-6; 8 bases fit TRBD2. The trim removed 4 bases at V and 4 bases at J, leaving 12 bases unmatched. Per the germline V gene, CDR1 is SGHAT and CDR2 is FQNNGV. The length of the CDR3 is 18 residues. The CDR3 loop is CASSSRRAGGSGANVLTF. The CDR3 DNA follows: TGTGCCAGCAGCTCGAGGCGGGCGGGGGGATCCGGGGCCAACGTCCTGACTTTC.

The chain joins TRBV9 to TRBJ2-7; D is unresolved. This CDR3 region has 14 residues. V lost 4 bases to trimming and J lost 3 bases, with 14 bases between them. The germline V gene has CDR1 SGDLS and CDR2 YYNGEE. The CDR3, as DNA: TGTGCCAGCAGCTTCGGTGTCGACGACTACGAGCAGTACTTC. Its protein product is CASSFGVDDYEQYF.

The J gene is TRBJ2-3, the V gene TRBV7-2, with D possibly called TRBD1 or TRBD2 (6 bases each). The V gene's germline CDR1 is SGHTA and CDR2 FQGNSA. The CDR3 contains 17 residues. Trimming took off 5 bases at V and 1 base at J, with 19 bases between the two ends. CDR3: CASSLGPGGAGTDTQYF. The CDR3 DNA reads TGTGCCAGCAGCCTAGGGCCCGGGGGCGCGGGCACAGATACGCAGTATTTT.

The chain couples TRBV7-2 to TRBJ2-7; D gene ambiguous. This CDR3 is 14 amino acids long. Per the germline V gene, CDR1 is SGHTA and CDR2 is FQGNSA. Trimming shortened V by 5 bases and J by 4 bases, and 15 bases separated the two germline ends. The CDR3 is CASSPVPSGYEQYF. The CDR3 DNA follows: TGTGCCAGCAGCCCAGTTCCTAGTGGGTACGAGCAGTACTTC.

The V call is TRBV2, the J call TRBJ2-2; TRBD1 is a possible D gene (5 bases). There are 17 residues in the CDR3. Germline CDR1 is SNHLY and CDR2 is FYNNEI. Trimming shortened V by 2 bases and J by 1 base, and 14 bases separated the two germline ends. The CDR3: CASSETVSGQNTGELFF. The CDR3 DNA reads TGTGCCAGCAGTGAAACCGTCTCAGGACAGAACACCGGGGAGCTGTTTTTT.

Notes on this clonotype: A single base separates this from a much larger clone, so it may be a read error. The conserved phenylalanine or tryptophan normally closing the CDR3 is absent here, so this likely arose from a read error. This chain uses TRBV6-5 with TRBJ1-2, with D uncertain. Trimming took off 3 bases at V and 6 bases at J, with 8 bases between the two ends. Germline V gene data show CDR1 as MNHEY and CDR2 as SVGAGI. The CDR3 totals 12 residues. CDR3 region: CASSYGVDGYTL. The CDR3 DNA follows: TGTGCCAGCAGTTATGGGGTGGATGGCTACACCCTC.